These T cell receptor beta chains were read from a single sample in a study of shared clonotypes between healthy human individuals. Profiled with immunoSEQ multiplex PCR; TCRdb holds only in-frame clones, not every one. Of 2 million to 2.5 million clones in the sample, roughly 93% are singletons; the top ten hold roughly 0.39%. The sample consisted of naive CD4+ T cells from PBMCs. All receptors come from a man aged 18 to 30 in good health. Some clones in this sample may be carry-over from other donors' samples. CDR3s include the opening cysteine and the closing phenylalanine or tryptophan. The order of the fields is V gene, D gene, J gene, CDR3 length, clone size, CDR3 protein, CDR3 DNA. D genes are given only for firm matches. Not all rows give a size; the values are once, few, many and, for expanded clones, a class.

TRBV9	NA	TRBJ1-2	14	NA	CASSVGRGNYGYTF	TGTGCCAGCAGCGTAGGGCGCGGAAACTATGGCTACACCTTC
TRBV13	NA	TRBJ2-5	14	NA	CASSAGPREETQYF	TGTGCCAGCAGCGCGGGACCGCGAGAAGAGACCCAGTACTTC
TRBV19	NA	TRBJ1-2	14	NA	CASSMTATNYGYTF	TGTGCCAGTAGTATGACCGCTACTAACTATGGCTACACCTTC
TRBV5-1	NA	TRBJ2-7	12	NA	CASRRDVYEQYF	TGCGCCAGCAGGAGGGACGTCTACGAGCAGTACTTC
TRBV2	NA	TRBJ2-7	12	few	CASTGQPGEQYF	TGTGCCAGCACGGGGCAGCCGGGCGAGCAGTACTTC
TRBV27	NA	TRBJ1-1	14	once	CASRRGQPNTEAFF	TGTGCCAGCAGAAGAGGACAGCCGAACACTGAAGCTTTCTTT
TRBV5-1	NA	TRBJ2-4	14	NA	CASREERVGGIQYF	TGCGCCAGCAGGGAAGAGAGGGTGGGTGGCATTCAGTACTTC
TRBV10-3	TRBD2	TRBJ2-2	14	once	CAISASRGGGELFF	TGTGCCATCAGTGCTAGCCGGGGGGGCGGGGAGCTGTTTTTT
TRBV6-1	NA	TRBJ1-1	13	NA	CASSEVGETEAFF	TGTGCCAGCAGTGAAGTCGGGGAAACTGAAGCTTTCTTT
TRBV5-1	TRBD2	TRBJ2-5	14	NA	CASSPGGPAETQYF	TGCGCCAGCAGCCCGGGAGGGCCGGCAGAGACCCAGTACTTC
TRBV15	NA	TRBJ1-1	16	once	CATSRGGGFMNTEAFF	TGTGCCACCAGCAGAGGGGGGGGGTTCATGAACACTGAAGCTTTCTTT
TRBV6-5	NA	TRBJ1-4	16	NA	CASSYMRAVPNEKLFF	TGTGCCAGCAGTTACATGCGGGCAGTCCCTAATGAAAAACTGTTTTTT
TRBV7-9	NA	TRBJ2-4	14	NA	CASSLSGVGNIQYF	TGTGCCAGCAGCTTATCAGGGGTGGGAAACATTCAGTACTTC
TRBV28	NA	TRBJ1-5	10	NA	CASHNQPQHF	TGTGCCAGCCACAATCAGCCCCAGCATTTT
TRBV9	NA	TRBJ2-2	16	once	CASSVARAGSTGELFF	TGTGCCAGCAGCGTAGCTCGGGCAGGGTCTACCGGGGAGCTGTTTTTT
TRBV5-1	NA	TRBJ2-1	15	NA	CASSLVVGNYNEQFF	TGCGCCAGCAGCTTGGTGGTAGGGAATTACAATGAGCAGTTCTTC
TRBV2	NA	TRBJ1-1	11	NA	CASRMNTEAFF	TGTGCCAGCAGGATGAACACTGAAGCTTTCTTT
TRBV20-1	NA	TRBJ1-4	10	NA	CSASSTELFF	TGCAGTGCCTCTTCAACTGAACTGTTTTTT
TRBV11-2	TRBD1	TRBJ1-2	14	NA	CASSMSDRVYGYTF	TGTGCCAGCAGCATGTCGGACAGGGTATATGGCTACACCTTC
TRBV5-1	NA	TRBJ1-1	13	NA	CASSLAPTLEAFF	TGCGCCAGCAGCTTGGCTCCGACTCTTGAAGCTTTCTTT
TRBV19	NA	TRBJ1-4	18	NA	CASSPKAPTGTTNEKLFF	TGTGCCAGTAGTCCGAAAGCCCCCACCGGGACAACTAATGAAAAACTGTTTTTT
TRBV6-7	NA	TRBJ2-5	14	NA	CASIPPGGLEEQYF	TGTGCCAGCATCCCCCCAGGGGGGTTGGAGGAGCAGTACTTC
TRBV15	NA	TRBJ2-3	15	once	CATSKRTPSTDTQYF	TGTGCCACCAGCAAAAGGACCCCAAGCACAGATACGCAGTATTTT
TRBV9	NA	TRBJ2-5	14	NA	CASSVGGGAETQYF	TGTGCCAGCAGCGTAGGGGGCGGGGCGGAGACCCAGTACTTC
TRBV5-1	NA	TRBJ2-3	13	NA	CASSLGGTDTQYF	TGCGCCAGCAGCTTAGGGGGAACAGATACGCAGTATTTT
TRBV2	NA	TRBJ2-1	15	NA	CASSLGVLPADEQFF	TGTGCCAGCAGCCTAGGAGTACTCCCCGCGGATGAGCAGTTCTTC
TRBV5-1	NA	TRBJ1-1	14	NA	CASSPGGFNTEAFF	TGCGCCAGCAGCCCGGGCGGGTTTAACACTGAAGCTTTCTTT
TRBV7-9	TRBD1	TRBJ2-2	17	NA	CASRIPPRTGNTGELFF	TGTGCCAGCAGAATACCGCCTAGGACAGGGAACACCGGGGAGCTGTTTTTT
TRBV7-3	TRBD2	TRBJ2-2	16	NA	CASRPGLAANTGELFF	TGTGCCAGCAGACCCGGACTAGCGGCGAACACCGGGGAGCTGTTTTTT
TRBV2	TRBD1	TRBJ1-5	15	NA	CASSLTGAGNQPQHF	TGTGCCAGCAGCCTAACAGGGGCCGGCAATCAGCCCCAGCATTTT
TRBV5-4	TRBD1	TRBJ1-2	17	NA	CASSALQGAGSSYGYTF	TGTGCCAGCAGCGCGCTACAGGGGGCTGGGAGTTCCTATGGCTACACCTTC
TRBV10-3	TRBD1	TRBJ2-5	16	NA	CAIESRDSGSRETQYF	TGTGCCATCGAATCCCGGGACAGTGGGTCCCGGGAGACCCAGTACTTC
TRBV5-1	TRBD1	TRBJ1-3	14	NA	CASSTGTVGNTIYF	TGCGCCAGCAGCACGGGGACAGTGGGAAACACCATATATTTT
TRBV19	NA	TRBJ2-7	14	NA	CASSGMGWSYEQYF	TGTGCCAGTAGTGGAATGGGGTGGTCCTACGAGCAGTACTTC
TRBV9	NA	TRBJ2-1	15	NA	CASSGGLEAYNEQFF	TGTGCCAGCAGCGGGGGACTCGAAGCCTACAATGAGCAGTTCTTC